This T cell receptor (beta chain) is drawn from a study of T cells after yellow fever vaccination. Study information: The SMART-Seq v4 Ultra Low Input method served to prepare the low-cell-number fractions. Findings and limits, study-wide: At around 95% for CD4 and approximately 88% for CD8, most primary-vaccination clones showed up again after the booster. A secondary response was less intense yet reached its peak sooner, at day 5 versus 15.

This clonotype was detected only a few times. The antigen is unknown. TCRdb re-called the 5' RACE reads through MiXCR, storing one row per CDR3 protein. The sample lists a few hundred thousand distinct CDR3 sequences, around 20% occurring once. Trimming removed 0 bases at V and 5 bases at J, with 12 bases between. The CDR3 consists of 15 residues. Per germline, CDR1 LGHNA and CDR2 YSLEER. The genes are TRBV4-3 and TRBJ2-3; D gene ambiguous. The origin of this receptor is a young man who received the YFV17D yellow fever vaccine. The sample was PBMCs, taken before the yellow fever booster vaccination. DNA of the CDR3: TGCGCCAGCAGCCAAGATTCCCTAATAGGAGATACGCAGTATTTT. Protein product: CASSQDSLIGDTQYF.